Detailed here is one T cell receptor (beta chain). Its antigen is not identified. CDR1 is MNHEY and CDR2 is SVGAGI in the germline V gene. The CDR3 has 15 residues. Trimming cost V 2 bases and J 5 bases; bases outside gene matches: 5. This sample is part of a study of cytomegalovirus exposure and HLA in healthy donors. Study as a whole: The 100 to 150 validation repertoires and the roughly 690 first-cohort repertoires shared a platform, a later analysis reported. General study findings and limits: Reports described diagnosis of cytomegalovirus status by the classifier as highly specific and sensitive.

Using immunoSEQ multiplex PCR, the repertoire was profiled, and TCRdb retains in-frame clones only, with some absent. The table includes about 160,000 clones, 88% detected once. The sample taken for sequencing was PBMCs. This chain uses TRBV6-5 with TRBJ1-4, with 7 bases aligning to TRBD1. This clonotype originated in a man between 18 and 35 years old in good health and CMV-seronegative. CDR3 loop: CASSYNRGLNEKLFF. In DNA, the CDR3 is TGTGCCAGCAGTTACAACAGGGGACTGAATGAAAAACTGTTTTTT.